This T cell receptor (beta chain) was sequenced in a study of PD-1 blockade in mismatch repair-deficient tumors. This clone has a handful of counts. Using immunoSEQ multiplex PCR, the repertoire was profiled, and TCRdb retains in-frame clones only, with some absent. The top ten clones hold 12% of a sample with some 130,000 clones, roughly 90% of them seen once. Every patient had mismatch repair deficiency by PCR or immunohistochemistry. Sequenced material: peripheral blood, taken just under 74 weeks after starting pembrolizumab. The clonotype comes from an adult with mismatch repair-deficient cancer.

The CDR3 nucleotides read TGCGCCAGCAGCCAAGGGGCAGGGAGGGTTGAGCAGTACTTC. Translation: CASSQGAGRVEQYF. The V call is TRBV4-1, the J call TRBJ2-7; 7 positions agree with TRBD2. Germline-derived CDR1 and CDR2 are MGHRA and YSYEKL. V trimming: 1 base; J trimming: 7 bases; junction bases outside the gene matches: 7. The CDR3 runs to 14 residues.